This entry lists 20 T cell receptor beta chains sequenced from one sample in a study of T cell responses to AZD1222 COVID-19 vaccine. Profiling relied on immunoSEQ multiplex PCR, and the TCRdb table lists in-frame clones only, not all of them. The sample data list over 120,000 clones. The sequencing input was peripheral blood. The receptors were sampled from an adult in good health.

This chain uses TRBV5-1 with TRBJ1-1; no clear D. There are 13 residues in the CDR3. V shed 4 bases and J shed 7 bases, with 14 bases lying between them. Germline CDR1 SGHRS, CDR2 YFSETQ. The CDR3 region has the DNA TGCGCCAGCAGCCGAATCCAAGCCAGTGAAGCTTTCTTT. It encodes CASSRIQASEAFF.

The chain is built from TRBV28 and TRBJ1-2; D might be TRBD1 (5 bases). Trimming shortened V by 2 bases and J by 7 bases, and 8 bases separated the two germline ends. Germline assignment: CDR1 MDHEN and CDR2 SYDVKM. The CDR3 is 12 amino acids. The CDR3 DNA reads TGTGCCAGCAGTTTAGCAGGGTTTGGCTACACCTTC. It translates to CASSLAGFGYTF.

The V and J genes are TRBV5-4 and TRBJ2-3; D may match TRBD1 or TRBD2 (7 bases each). The V end was cut by 6 bases, the J end by 2 bases, with 16 bases between. Per the germline V gene, CDR1 is SGHNT and CDR2 is YYREEE (reference sequence). The CDR3 has 15 residues. The CDR3 loop is CASTLGGGFTDTQYF. The CDR3 DNA reads TGTGCCAGCACCCTGGGAGGGGGCTTCACAGATACGCAGTATTTT.

V usage is TRBV5-1 and J usage is TRBJ1-1; 8 bases align to TRBD1. This CDR3 is 16 amino acids long. CDR1 is SGHRS, CDR2 YFSETQ, per germline. Trimming cost V 0 bases and J 3 bases; bases outside gene matches: 7. As DNA, the CDR3 is TGCGCCAGCAGCTTGGTCCCTCAGGGGGCGCACACTGAAGCTTTCTTT. It codes for CASSLVPQGAHTEAFF. Combining the CDR3 with reference TRBV5-1 and TRBJ1-1 gives the whole variable domain KAGVTQTPRYLIKTRGQQVTLSCSPISGHRSVSWYQQTPGQGLQFLFEYFSETQRNKGNFPGRFSGRQFSNSRSEMNVSTLELGDSALYLCASSLVPQGAHTEAFFGQGTRLTVV.

The rearrangement uses TRBV18 and TRBJ1-5; 11 bases agree with TRBD1. Unmatched junction bases numbered 12, after V lost 3 bases and J lost 5 bases. There are 18 residues in the CDR3. CDR1 is KGHSH, CDR2 LQKENI, per germline. The CDR3, as DNA: TGTGCCAGCTCACCGGTGCGGGCGGACAGGGGGCTTTATCAGCCCCAGCATTTT. Amino acid sequence: CASSPVRADRGLYQPQHF.

The rearrangement links TRBV7-2 to TRBJ1-2; possibly TRBD1 for D (5 bases). CDR1 SGHTA and CDR2 FQGNSA come from the germline V gene. V was pared by 1 base and J by 4 bases, with 10 bases between. The CDR3 totals 14 residues. This CDR3 is CASSLEGRVYGYTF. In DNA, the CDR3 is TGTGCCAGCAGCTTAGAAGGCAGGGTCTATGGCTACACCTTC. The variable domain in full, with the rest retrieved from reference TRBV7-2 and TRBJ1-2, is GAGVSQSPSNKVTEKGKDVELRCDPISGHTALYWYRQSLGQGLEFLIYFQGNSAPDKSGLPSDRFSAERTGGSVSTLTIQRTQQEDSAVYLCASSLEGRVYGYTFGSGTRLTVV.

The chain couples TRBV3-1 (or the pseudogene TRBV3-2) to TRBJ2-7; 8 bases agree with TRBD2. Trimming at V came to 4 bases and at J to 5 bases, leaving 7 bases not matched to a gene. The CDR3 has 14 residues. The V gene's germline CDR1 is LGHDT and CDR2 YNNKEL (reference sequence). This chain's CDR3 is CASSLLGRVHEQYF. CDR3 DNA: TGTGCCAGCAGCCTCCTCGGGAGGGTTCACGAGCAGTACTTC.

This chain uses TRBV4-2 with TRBJ2-2, with a tentative D call TRBD2 (5 bases). In germline, CDR1 is LGHNA, CDR2 YNFKEQ. The CDR3 sequence is 14 residues long. The V and J ends lost 7 bases and 5 bases respectively, with 14 bases between them. CDR3 nucleotides: TGTGCCAGCACCTTCCACCGGGGAACCGGGGAGCTGTTTTTT. The encoded protein is CASTFHRGTGELFF.

The chain couples TRBV5-1 to TRBJ1-4; D is unresolved. Germline V gene sequence: CDR1 SGHRS, CDR2 YFSETQ. This CDR3 spans 14 amino acids. Trimming left V 0 bases short and J 5 bases short, with 8 bases between. The CDR3 DNA is TGCGCCAGCAGCTTGGTAGGCTCGAATGAAAAACTGTTTTTT. Its translation is CASSLVGSNEKLFF.

The chain uses TRBV6-5 and TRBJ1-5; a weak D match, TRBD1 (5 bases). Germline CDR1 reads MNHEY; CDR2 reads SVGAGI. Trimming left V 2 bases short and J 7 bases short, with 15 bases between. CDR3 size: 15 residues. For the CDR3, the DNA is TGTGCCAGCAGTTACGGGCAGGGTGGTGGACAGCCCCAGCATTTT. Protein: CASSYGQGGGQPQHF.

The chain combines TRBV10-2 with TRBJ1-4, with D uncertain. The length of the CDR3 is 19 residues. Looked up from germline, CDR1 is WSHSY and CDR2 is SAAADI. Trimming took off 0 bases at V and 14 bases at J, with 31 bases between the two ends. CDR3 in amino acids: CASSESPGLRPLNEKWLFF. The CDR3 bases are TGCGCCAGCAGTGAGTCACCGGGCCTCAGACCTCTTAATGAAAAGTGGCTGTTTTTT.

J is TRBJ2-3 and V is TRBV5-4; D is unclear. The CDR3 is 15 amino acids. Between the trimmed V and J ends, which lost 4 bases and 0 bases, there was a span of 12 bases. Germline V lookup: CDR1 SGHNT, CDR2 YYREEE (reference sequence). The CDR3 here is CASSLRGVSTDTQYF. The CDR3 DNA sequence: TGTGCCAGCAGCCTTCGTGGGGTAAGCACAGATACGCAGTATTTT.

The V call is TRBV2, the J call TRBJ1-5; no firm D call. Germline CDR1 and CDR2: SNHLY and FYNNEI. The CDR3 contains 14 residues. V was cut by 0 bases and J by 4 bases, with 7 bases left in between. CDR3 sequence: CASSEASANQPQHF. The CDR3 DNA sequence: TGTGCCAGCAGTGAAGCGTCAGCTAATCAGCCCCAGCATTTT. Variable domain in full (rest from reference TRBV2 and TRBJ1-5): EPEVTQTPSHQVTQMGQEVILRCVPISNHLYFYWYRQILGQKVEFLVSFYNNEISEKSEIFDDQFSVERPDGSNFTLKIRSTKLEDSAMYFCASSEASANQPQHFGDGTRLSIL.

The rearrangement uses TRBV4-3 and TRBJ2-3, with D tentatively TRBD1 (5 bases). The V and J ends lost 5 bases and 1 base respectively, with 13 bases between them. The CDR3 loop spans 15 amino acids. Germline CDR1 is LGHNA and CDR2 is YSLEER. The CDR3 loop is CASSSQGEGTDTQYF. The CDR3 region has the DNA TGCGCCAGCAGCTCCCAGGGTGAGGGCACAGATACGCAGTATTTT.

The chain is built from TRBV19 and TRBJ2-7; TRBD1 aligns across 9 bases. The CDR3 sequence is 15 residues long. CDR1 LNHDA and CDR2 SQIVND come from the germline V gene (reference sequence). The V gene end was trimmed by 4 bases and the J gene end by 1 base; junction bases not matched to a gene: 5. This CDR3 reads CASSTPGQGSYEQYF. The CDR3 DNA is TGTGCCAGTAGTACACCGGGACAGGGTTCCTACGAGCAGTACTTC.

The J gene is TRBJ2-7, the V gene TRBV27; either TRBD1 or TRBD2 may fit D (5 bases each). The V gene lost 3 bases and the J gene lost 2 bases, with 11 bases spanning the gap. Germline V gene data show CDR1 as MNHEY and CDR2 as SMNVEV (reference sequence). The CDR3 covers 14 residues. CDR3 coding DNA: TGTGCCAGCAGTTTCCGGGACGGAACCTACGAGCAGTACTTC. Protein: CASSFRDGTYEQYF.

The CDR3: CASSASTGFDQPQHF. CDR3 nucleotides: TGTGCCAGTAGTGCCTCGACAGGGTTCGATCAGCCCCAGCATTTT. The chain combines TRBV19 with TRBJ1-5, with TRBD1 matching over 7 bases. The CDR3 is made up of 15 amino acids. Germline CDR1 reads LNHDA; CDR2 reads SQIVND (reference sequence). V was clipped by 5 bases and J by 5 bases; unmatched bases: 9.

This chain uses TRBV21-1 with TRBJ1-4. TRBV21-1 is annotated as a pseudogene. The CDR3 extends over 16 amino acids. CDR3 bases: TGTGCCAGCAGCAAAGCGAACCGCTTTAGGGCCGAAAAACTGTTTTTT. It codes for CASSKANRFRAEKLFF.

This chain uses TRBV7-2 with TRBJ1-6, with a possible D match to TRBD1 (5 bases). V lost 5 bases and J lost 8, with 13 bases in between. Germline V gene lookup returns CDR1 SGHTA and CDR2 FQGNSA. CDR3 length: 14 amino acids. CDR3 nucleotide sequence: TGTGCCAGCAGCCCCGACTCGGGGGATTCACCCCTCCACTTT. Amino acid sequence: CASSPDSGDSPLHF.

In nucleotides, the CDR3 is TGTGCCAGCAGTTCCGGTTCGGGGGTTCTAGGGTATAGCAATCAGCCCCAGCATTTT. Protein product: CASSSGSGVLGYSNQPQHF. This rearrangement joins TRBV27 to TRBJ1-5; D possibly corresponds to TRBD1 (5 bases). Trimming removed 4 bases at V and 0 bases at J, with 22 bases between. The CDR3 extends over 19 amino acids. Germline V lookup: CDR1 MNHEY, CDR2 SMNVEV (reference sequence).